Listed here is a single TCR beta chain. The table came from immunoSEQ multiplex PCR; TCRdb's copy has only in-frame clones and leaves some out. The sample includes 150,000 or so clones, 88% of them seen just once. V was clipped by 10 bases and J by 4 bases; unmatched bases: 3. The CDR3 totals 12 residues. In germline, CDR1 is KGHDR, CDR2 SFDVKD. The data stem from a study of control samples from healthy donors and cancer patients. The source material was blood. This TCR derives from a man younger than 30 in good health. The rearrangement uses TRBV24-1 and TRBJ2-5, with 9 bases aligning to TRBD2. CDR3 nucleotide sequence: TGTGCCACTGCGGGGGGGGGAGAGACCCAGTACTTC. It is translated as CATAGGGETQYF.